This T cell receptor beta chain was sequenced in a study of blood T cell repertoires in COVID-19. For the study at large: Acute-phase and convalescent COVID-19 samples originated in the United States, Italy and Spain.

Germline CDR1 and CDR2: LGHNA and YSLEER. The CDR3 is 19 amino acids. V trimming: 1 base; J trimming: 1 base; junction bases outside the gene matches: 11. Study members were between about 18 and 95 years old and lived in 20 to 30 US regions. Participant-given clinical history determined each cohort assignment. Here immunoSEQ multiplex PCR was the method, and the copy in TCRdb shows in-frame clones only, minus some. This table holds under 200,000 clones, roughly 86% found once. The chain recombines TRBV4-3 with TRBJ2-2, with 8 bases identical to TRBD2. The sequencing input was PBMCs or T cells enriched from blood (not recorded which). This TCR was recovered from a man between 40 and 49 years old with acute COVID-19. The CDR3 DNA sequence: TGCGCCAGCAGCCAAGGTCCAGCGGGAGCCGGACTGAACACCGGGGAGCTGTTTTTT. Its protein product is CASSQGPAGAGLNTGELFF.